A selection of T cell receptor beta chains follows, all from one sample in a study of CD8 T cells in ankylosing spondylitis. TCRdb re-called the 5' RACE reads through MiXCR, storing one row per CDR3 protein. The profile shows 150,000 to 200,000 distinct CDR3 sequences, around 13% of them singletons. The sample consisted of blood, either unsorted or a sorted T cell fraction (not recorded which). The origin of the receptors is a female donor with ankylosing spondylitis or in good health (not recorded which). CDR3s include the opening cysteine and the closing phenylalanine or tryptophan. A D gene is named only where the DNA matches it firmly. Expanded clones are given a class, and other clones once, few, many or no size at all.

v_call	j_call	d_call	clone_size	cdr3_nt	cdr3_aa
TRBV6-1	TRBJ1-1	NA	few	TGTGCCAGCTGGGGACTTAGACCCTCCTCTTTGAACACTGAAGCTTTCTTT	CASWGLRPSSLNTEAFF
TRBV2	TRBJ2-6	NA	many	TGTGCCAGCACGGGGGCGCAAGGGGCCAACGTCCTGACTTTC	CASTGAQGANVLTF
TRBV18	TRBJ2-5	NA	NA	TGTGCCAGCTCACCACCCTCCAAAGAGACCCAGTACTTC	CASSPPSKETQYF
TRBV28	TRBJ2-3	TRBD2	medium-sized	TGTGCCAGCAGTTCGTGGACTAGCGGGGGTAGCACAGATACGCAGTATTTT	CASSSWTSGGSTDTQYF
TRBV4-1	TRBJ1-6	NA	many	TGCGCCAGCAGCCAAGATTCAGAGATTTCACCCCTCCACTTT	CASSQDSEISPLHF
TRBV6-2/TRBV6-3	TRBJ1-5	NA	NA	TGTGCCAGCAGTCGCAGATCAGGCGACAATCAGCCCCAGCATTTT	CASSRRSGDNQPQHF
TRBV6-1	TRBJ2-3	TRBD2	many	TGTGCCAGCAGGCTAGCGGCCCGGAGCACAGATACGCAGTATTTT	CASRLAARSTDTQYF
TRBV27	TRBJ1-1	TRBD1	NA	TGTGCCAGCAACTTACAGGGGGCCGTCACTGAAGCTTTCTTT	CASNLQGAVTEAFF
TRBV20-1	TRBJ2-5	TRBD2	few	TGCAGTGCTAGTACCCTAGCGGGAGTCCCTGGAGAGACCCAGTACTTC	CSASTLAGVPGETQYF
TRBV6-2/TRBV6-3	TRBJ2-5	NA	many	TGTGCCAGCAGTTGGGGACATAAAGAGACCCAGTACTTC	CASSWGHKETQYF
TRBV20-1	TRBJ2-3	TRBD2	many	TGCAGTGCCAAATGGACTAGCGGCACAGATACGCAGTATTTT	CSAKWTSGTDTQYF
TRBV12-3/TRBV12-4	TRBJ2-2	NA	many	TGTGCCAGCAGTTTAACAGGATTCAACACCGGGGAGCTGTTTTTT	CASSLTGFNTGELFF
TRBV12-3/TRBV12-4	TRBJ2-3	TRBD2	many	TGTGCCAGCAGTCCCTGGACTAGCGGGAGTACAGATACGCAGTATTTT	CASSPWTSGSTDTQYF
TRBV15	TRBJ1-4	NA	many	TGTGCCACCAGCAGAACGAACGGGGATGAAAAACTGTTTTTT	CATSRTNGDEKLFF
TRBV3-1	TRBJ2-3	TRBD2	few	TGTGCCAGCAGCCAAGGACTAGCGGCTACCGGTACGCAGTATTTT	CASSQGLAATGTQYF
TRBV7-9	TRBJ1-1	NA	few	TGTGCCAGCAGCTTAGTGCTGGGGGCGAACACTGAAGCTTTCTTT	CASSLVLGANTEAFF
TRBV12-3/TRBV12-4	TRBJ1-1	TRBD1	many	TGTGCCAGCTGGGACAGTTTGAACACTGAAGCTTTCTTT	CASWDSLNTEAFF
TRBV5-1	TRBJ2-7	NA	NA	TGCGCCAGCAGCTTGGATCCGGGTGGCTCCTACGAGCAGTACTTC	CASSLDPGGSYEQYF
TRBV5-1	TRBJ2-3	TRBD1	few	TGCGCCAGCAGCTTTGGGGACAGGGGCACAGATACGCAGTATTTT	CASSFGDRGTDTQYF
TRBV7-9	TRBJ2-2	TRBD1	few	TGTGCCAGTAACCGGGACAGCAACACCGGGGAGCTGTTTTTT	CASNRDSNTGELFF
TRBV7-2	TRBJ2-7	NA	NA	TGTGCCAGCAGCCTGCAACTAGATTCGTGGGAGCAGTACTTC	CASSLQLDSWEQYF
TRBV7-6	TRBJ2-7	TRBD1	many	TGTGCCAGCAGCTCCCGACAGGGGCGATCCTACGAGCAGTACTTC	CASSSRQGRSYEQYF
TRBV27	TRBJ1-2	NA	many	TGTGCCAGCAGTTTATCCACAGGCCCCTATGGCTACACCTTC	CASSLSTGPYGYTF
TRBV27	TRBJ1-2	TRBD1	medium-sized	TGTGCCAGCAGCCAACAGGGGGCCAACTATGGCTACACCTTC	CASSQQGANYGYTF
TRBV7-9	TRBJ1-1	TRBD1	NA	TGTGCCAGCGAGGGACAGACGAACACTGAAACTTTCTTT	CASEGQTNTETFF
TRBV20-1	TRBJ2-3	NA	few	TGCAGTGCTGGGACGGGGCGCGCAGATACGCAGTATTTT	CSAGTGRADTQYF
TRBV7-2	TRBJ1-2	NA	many	TGTGCCAGCCACTATGTCGGCTACACCTTC	CASHYVGYTF
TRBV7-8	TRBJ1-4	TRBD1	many	TGTGCCAGCAGCTTAACTAACAGGGGTGGGCTGTTTTTT	CASSLTNRGGLFF
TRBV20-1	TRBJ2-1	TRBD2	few	TGCAGTGCTAGGTGGCTAGCGGGAGGCTCCTACAATGAGCAGTTCTTC	CSARWLAGGSYNEQFF
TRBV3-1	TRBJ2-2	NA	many	TGTGCCAGCAGCCAACATTGGCGGGGCACCGGGGAGCTGTTTTTT	CASSQHWRGTGELFF
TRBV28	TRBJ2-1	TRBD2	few	TGTGCCAGCACCTCTAGCGGGCCCTCCTACAATGAGCAGTTCTTC	CASTSSGPSYNEQFF
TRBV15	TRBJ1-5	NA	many	TGTGCCACCAGCAGAGACGGGCAGCCCCAGCATTTT	CATSRDGQPQHF
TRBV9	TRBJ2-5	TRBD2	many	TGTGCCAGCAGCGTAGGACTAGCGGGAGGTTTGAAGACCCAGTACTTC	CASSVGLAGGLKTQYF
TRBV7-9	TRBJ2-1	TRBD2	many	TGTGCCAGCAGCTTAGGAGGCCTAGCGGCTGGTAATGAGCAGTTCTTC	CASSLGGLAAGNEQFF
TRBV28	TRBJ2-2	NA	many	TGTGCCAGCGGCCTCGGCACCGGGGAGCTGTTTTTT	CASGLGTGELFF
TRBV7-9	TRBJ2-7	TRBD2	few	TGTGCCAGCAGGGGCGGGAGCGGGAGTAAGCAGTACTTC	CASRGGSGSKQYF
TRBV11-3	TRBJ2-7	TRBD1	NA	TGTGCCAGCAGCTACTCGTGGGTCGGACAGGGAGGCGAGCAGTACTTC	CASSYSWVGQGGEQYF
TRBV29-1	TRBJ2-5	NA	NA	TGCAGCCTTAGAACCGGGACTTGGAGGGAGACCCAGTACTTC	CSLRTGTWRETQYF
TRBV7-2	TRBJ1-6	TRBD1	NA	TGTGCCAGCAGCTTAAGAGGGGGCCAATCACCCCTCCACTTT	CASSLRGGQSPLHF
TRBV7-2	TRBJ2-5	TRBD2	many	TGTGCCAGCAGCTTCTCCGGGACTAGCGGGATTCGGGAGACCCAGTACTTC	CASSFSGTSGIRETQYF
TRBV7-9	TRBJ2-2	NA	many	TGTGCCAGCAGCTTATTTGGCGGGGAGCTGTTTTTT	CASSLFGGELFF
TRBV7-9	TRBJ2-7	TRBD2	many	TGTGCCAGCGGGAGGGACCCCTACGAGCAGTACTTC	CASGRDPYEQYF
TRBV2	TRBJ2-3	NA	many	TGTGCCAGCAGCGTTACCACAGATACGCAGTATTTT	CASSVTTDTQYF
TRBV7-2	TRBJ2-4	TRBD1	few	TGTGCCAGCAGCTCCAGGGGGTATGGAAACATTCAGTACTTC	CASSSRGYGNIQYF
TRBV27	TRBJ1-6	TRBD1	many	TGTGCCAGCAGTTGGACAGGGGGAGAAAATTCACCCCTCCACTTT	CASSWTGGENSPLHF
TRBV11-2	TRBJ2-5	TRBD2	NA	TGTGCCAGCAGCTTAGATCATGAGGTAGCGGGAGAAGAGACCCAGTACTTC	CASSLDHEVAGEETQYF
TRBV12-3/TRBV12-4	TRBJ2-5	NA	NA	TGTGCCAGCAGTCCATCTAGCGACACCCAGTACTTC	CASSPSSDTQYF
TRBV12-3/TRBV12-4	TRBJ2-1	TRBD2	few	TGTGCCAGCAGTGGCCTGGCGGGAGGTCTACATGAGCAGTTCTTC	CASSGLAGGLHEQFF
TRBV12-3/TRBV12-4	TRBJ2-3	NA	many	TGTGCCAGCAGCCCTGACATCAGCACAGATACGCAGTATTTT	CASSPDISTDTQYF
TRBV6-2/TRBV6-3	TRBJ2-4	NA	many	TGTGCCAGCAGTTCTGAACGGGAGCTGAACATTCAGTACTTC	CASSSERELNIQYF
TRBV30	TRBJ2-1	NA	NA	TGTGCCTGGAGTGTCCGGAGAAGCAATGAGCAGTTCTTC	CAWSVRRSNEQFF
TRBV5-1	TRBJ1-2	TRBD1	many	TGCGCCAGCAGCTTATATAAAACGGCAGACAGGGACCATCCTAACTATGGCTACACCTTC	CASSLYKTADRDHPNYGYTF
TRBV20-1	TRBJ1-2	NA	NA	TGCAGTGCTAGAGATAACCTTAACTATGGCTACACCTTC	CSARDNLNYGYTF
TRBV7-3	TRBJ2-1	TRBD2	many	TGTGCCAGCAGCTTAAGACTAGCCGAGGTTTACAATGAGCAGTTCTTC	CASSLRLAEVYNEQFF
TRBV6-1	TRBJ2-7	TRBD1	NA	TGTGCCGTGGACAGATCGGGACAGATCTCCTACGAGCAGTACTTC	CAVDRSGQISYEQYF
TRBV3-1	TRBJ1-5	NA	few	TGTGCCAGCAGCCACGGTGGGCAGCCCCAGCATTTT	CASSHGGQPQHF
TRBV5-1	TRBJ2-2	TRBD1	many	TGCGCCAGCAGCCCGGGACAGGGAGTCGCCGGGGAGCTGTTTTTT	CASSPGQGVAGELFF